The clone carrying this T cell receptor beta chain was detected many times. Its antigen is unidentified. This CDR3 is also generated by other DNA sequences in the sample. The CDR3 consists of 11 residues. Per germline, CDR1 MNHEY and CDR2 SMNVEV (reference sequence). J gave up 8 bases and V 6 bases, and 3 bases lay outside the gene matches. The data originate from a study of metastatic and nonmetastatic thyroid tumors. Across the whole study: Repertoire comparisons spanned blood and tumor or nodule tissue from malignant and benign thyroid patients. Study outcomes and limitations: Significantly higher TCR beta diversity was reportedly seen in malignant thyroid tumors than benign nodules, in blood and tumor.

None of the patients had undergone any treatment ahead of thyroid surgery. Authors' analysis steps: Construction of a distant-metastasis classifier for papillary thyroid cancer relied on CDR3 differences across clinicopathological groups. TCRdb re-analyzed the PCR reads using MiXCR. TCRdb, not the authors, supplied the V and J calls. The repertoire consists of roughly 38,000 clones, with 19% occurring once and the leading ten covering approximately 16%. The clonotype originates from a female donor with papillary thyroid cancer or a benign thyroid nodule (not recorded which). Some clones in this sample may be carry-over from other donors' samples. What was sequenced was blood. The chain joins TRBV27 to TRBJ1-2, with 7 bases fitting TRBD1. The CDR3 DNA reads TGTGCCAGCAGGACACAGGGGGGCTACACCTTC. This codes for CASRTQGGYTF.